Below are 19 T cell receptor beta chains sequenced from a single sample in a study of response to subunit inactivated influenza vaccine. TCRdb passed the RT-PCR reads through MiXCR, listing each CDR3 protein once. The sample has approximately 530,000 distinct CDR3 sequences, roughly 7.9% seen once. The sequencing used PBMCs from blood, collected roughly 24 months after vaccination. The receptors originated from a man between 50 and 75 years old who received an inactivated influenza vaccine.

As DNA, the CDR3 is TGTGCCACCAGCAGAGACCCCCCTTTGGGAAATCAGCCCCAGCATTTT. Residues: CATSRDPPLGNQPQHF. The chain employs TRBV15 and TRBJ1-5; D unclear. Trimming removed 0 bases from V and 4 bases from J, with 13 bases in between. The CDR3 extends over 16 amino acids. From germline, CDR1 is LNHNV and CDR2 YYDKDF (reference sequence).

This clonotype was detected a few times. The chain is built from TRBV4-2 and TRBJ2-1; 7 nucleotides align to TRBD2. CDR1 and CDR2 from the germline V gene are LGHNA and YNFKEQ. The CDR3 covers 14 residues. J gave up 6 bases and V 4 bases, and 6 bases lay outside the gene matches. The CDR3 here is CASSRGTNTNEQFF. The CDR3 DNA reads TGTGCCAGCAGCCGCGGGACTAACACCAATGAGCAGTTCTTC.

The chain is built from TRBV12-3 or TRBV12-4 and TRBJ2-3, with 9 bases aligning to TRBD2. The J segment lost 2 bases and the V segment lost 2 bases, leaving 11 bases of the junction unmatched. The CDR3 extends over 18 amino acids. The CDR3 coding sequence is TGTGCCAGCAGTTTACGACTCACCGGGACTAGCATCACAGATACGCAGTATTTT. Its translation is CASSLRLTGTSITDTQYF.

This clonotype was found a few times. The rearrangement joins TRBV15 to TRBJ2-3, with 9 bases that match TRBD2. Trimming cost V 4 bases and J 2 bases; bases outside gene matches: 4. The CDR3 is 15 amino acids. CDR1 and CDR2 (germline): LNHNV, YYDKDF (reference sequence). CDR3 amino acids: CATSTLAGTTDTQYF. The CDR3 nucleotides are TGTGCCACCAGCACCCTAGCGGGGACCACAGATACGCAGTATTTT.

There are a few counts of this clonotype. The chain recombines TRBV15 with TRBJ1-5; D gene uncertain. This CDR3 spans 18 amino acids. Looked up from germline, CDR1 is LNHNV and CDR2 is YYDKDF (reference sequence). Deletions cut 1 base from V and 3 bases from J, with 19 bases between. This chain's CDR3 is CATSRAHQKGGNNQPQHF. CDR3 sequence (DNA): TGTGCCACCAGCAGAGCCCACCAAAAAGGAGGGAACAATCAGCCCCAGCATTTT.

This clonotype was detected ten times or more. This chain connects TRBV7-6 to TRBJ1-1; TRBD1 is a possible D gene (6 bases). The CDR3 extends over 16 amino acids. V gave up 5 bases and J gave up 1 base, with 17 bases separating them. Per the germline V gene, CDR1 is SGHVS and CDR2 is FNYEAQ. CDR3 in DNA: TGTGCCAGCAGCCCACTAAGGGGGGAAAGGAACACTGAAGCTTTCTTT. Amino acid sequence: CASSPLRGERNTEAFF.

The table lists this clonotype with a few counts. The chain links TRBV12-3 or TRBV12-4 to TRBJ2-1, with 10 bases matching TRBD2. The CDR3 runs 14 residues. The V segment lost 4 bases and the J segment 4 bases; nucleotides outside the gene matches: 1. CDR3 sequence (DNA): TGTGCCAGCAGTTCACTAGCGGGGTACAATGAGCAGTTCTTC. This translates into CASSSLAGYNEQFF.

This clonotype was detected a few times. This sequence joins TRBV7-9 and TRBJ2-6; D may be TRBD2 (6 bases). Trimming removed 4 bases at V and 4 bases at J, with 8 bases between. The CDR3 consists of 14 residues. CDR1 is SEHNR, CDR2 FQNEAQ, per germline (reference sequence). The CDR3: CASSSGLGANVLTF. CDR3 sequence (DNA): TGTGCCAGCAGCTCGGGACTGGGGGCCAACGTCCTGACTTTC.

The V gene is TRBV4-3, the J gene TRBJ2-3, with D possibly matching TRBD2 (7 bases). V was clipped by 1 base and J by 5 bases, with 13 bases between them. The CDR3 length is 15 residues. Germline V gene sequence: CDR1 LGHNA, CDR2 YSLEER. The CDR3 here is CASSQGGGPVDTQYF. In DNA, the CDR3 is TGCGCCAGCAGCCAAGGGGGGGGGCCGGTAGATACGCAGTATTTT.

This sequence joins TRBV29-1 and TRBJ2-1; 8 nucleotides agree with TRBD1. V lost 4 bases, J lost 4 bases, and 6 bases stayed unmatched. Germline CDR1 is SQVTM and CDR2 is ANQGSEA. The CDR3 extends over 14 amino acids. The DNA of the CDR3 is TGCAGCGTTGTTACGGACAGGGAATACAATGAGCAGTTCTTC. Protein sequence: CSVVTDREYNEQFF.

This clonotype was seen only a few times. The chain is built from TRBV5-1 and TRBJ2-1; D tentatively fits TRBD1 or TRBD2 (5 bases each). The CDR3 length is 15 residues. Germline loops: CDR1 SGHRS, CDR2 YFSETQ. Trimming took off 0 bases at V and 1 base at J, with 8 bases between the two ends. The CDR3 reads CASSLVGESYNEQFF. DNA for the CDR3: TGCGCCAGCAGCTTGGTAGGGGAGTCCTACAATGAGCAGTTCTTC.

The chain employs TRBV7-9 and TRBJ1-4; no clear D. CDR3 length: 15 amino acids. Germline CDR1 reads SEHNR; CDR2 reads FQNEAQ (reference sequence). V shed 6 bases and J shed 0 bases, with 11 bases lying between them. The CDR3 reads CASSDVPATNEKLFF. The CDR3 DNA reads TGTGCCAGCAGTGATGTACCTGCAACTAATGAAAAACTGTTTTTT.

This clonotype was found many times. This chain uses TRBV10-3 with TRBJ2-1; D not resolved. The CDR3 extends over 12 amino acids. Germline V gives CDR1 ENHRY, CDR2 SYGVKD. Trimming cost V 0 bases and J 10 bases, with 7 bases left between them. CDR3 sequence: CAISESTGEQFF. The CDR3, as DNA: TGTGCCATCAGTGAGTCGACTGGAGAGCAGTTCTTC.

This clonotype was detected only a few times. This chain links TRBV5-1 with TRBJ2-7, with TRBD2 identical over 11 bases. Germline CDR1 reads SGHRS; CDR2 reads YFSETQ. V trimming: 0 bases; J trimming: 7 bases; junction bases outside the gene matches: 3. This CDR3 comprises 14 residues. The CDR3 DNA reads as TGCGCCAGCAGCTTGGCGCTAGCGGGAGGAGAGCAGTACTTC. Amino acids: CASSLALAGGEQYF.

This clonotype was picked up many times. This rearrangement joins TRBV4-1 to TRBJ2-5; possibly TRBD2 for D (6 bases). The CDR3 spans 15 residues. Trimming took off 0 bases at V and 6 bases at J, with 14 bases between the two ends. Germline-derived CDR1 and CDR2 are MGHRA and YSYEKL. CDR3 DNA: TGCGCCAGCAGCCAAGATTCTAATAGCGGAAAGACCCAGTACTTC. It encodes CASSQDSNSGKTQYF.

This rearrangement joins TRBV20-1 to TRBJ2-7; D possibly corresponds to TRBD2 (5 bases). The CDR3 runs to 13 residues. Germline V lookup: CDR1 DFQATT, CDR2 SNEGSKA (reference sequence). V dropped 3 bases and J dropped 0 bases, with 9 bases sitting between them. The CDR3: CSARPTSSYEQYF. The CDR3 bases are TGCAGTGCTAGGCCTACTAGCTCCTACGAGCAGTACTTC.

There are a few counts of this clonotype. This chain connects TRBV3-1 to TRBJ2-2; D is unresolved. CDR1 is LGHDT, CDR2 YNNKEL, per germline (reference sequence). The CDR3 runs 12 residues. The V end was cut by 0 bases, the J end by 9 bases, with 5 bases between. Here the CDR3 reads CASSQDERELFF. The CDR3 nucleotides read TGTGCCAGCAGCCAAGATGAGCGGGAGCTGTTTTTT.

This clonotype was counted a few times. The chain is built from TRBV23-1 and TRBJ1-5; 9 bases align to TRBD1. TRBV23-1 is classed as an ORF, of uncertain function. V lost 2 bases, J lost 3 bases, and 8 bases stayed unmatched. The CDR3 sequence is 17 residues long. This CDR3 reads CASSQPGTGQDNQPQHF. Here the CDR3 DNA reads TGCGCCAGCAGTCAACCCGGGACAGGGCAGGACAATCAGCCCCAGCATTTT.

This clonotype has only a few counts. The chain combines TRBV3-1 with TRBJ2-1; 8 bases are shared with TRBD2. Germline assignment: CDR1 LGHDT and CDR2 YNNKEL (reference sequence). The J segment lost 9 bases and the V segment lost 3 bases, leaving 13 bases of the junction unmatched. The CDR3 length is 16 residues. The CDR3 reads CASSHGLGLGGGEQFF. CDR3 in DNA: TGTGCCAGCAGCCATGGCTTGGGACTAGGTGGCGGTGAGCAGTTCTTC.